This is a list of T cell receptor beta chains from one sample in a study of shared clonotypes between healthy human individuals. The data were produced by immunoSEQ multiplex PCR, yet TCRdb's version contains in-frame clones alone and is incomplete. The sample consists of millions of clones, 85% to 95% of them appearing once. The material sequenced was naive CD4+ T cells sorted from blood. These receptors came from a man aged 18 to 29 in good health. The CDR3 runs from the conserved cysteine through the conserved F or W. The order of the fields is D gene, J gene, V gene, clone size, CDR3 DNA, CDR3 protein. A D gene is named only where the DNA matches it firmly. For some rows the clone size is stated as once, few or many, or as a class when expanded; others skip it.

>TRBD2|TRBJ2-3|TRBV10-3|.
TGTGCCATCGGCTGGCGGGAGGGGTCTGATACGCAGTATTTT
CAIGWREGSDTQYF
>.|TRBJ2-7|TRBV6-5|.
TGTGCCAGCAGTTACTCGACCTTCGACTCCCTCGCCCTGGTCTTC
CASSYSTFDSLALVF
>.|TRBJ2-5|TRBV10-3|.
TGTGCCATCGGCCAGGGAGAGACCCAGTACTTC
CAIGQGETQYF
>.|TRBJ1-2|TRBV28|.
TGTGCCAGCAGTCAAGGGGTTGGCTACACCTTC
CASSQGVGYTF
>.|TRBJ2-7|TRBV10-3|.
TGTGCCATCAGTGAGTCAGGGAGTCCCTACGAGCAGTACTTC
CAISESGSPYEQYF
>TRBD2|TRBJ2-5|TRBV4-1|.
TGCGCCAGCAGCCAAGATAGCGGGGGCGACCAAGAGACCCAGTACTTC
CASSQDSGGDQETQYF
>TRBD1|TRBJ1-2|TRBV5-1|.
TGCGCCAGCAGCTTGGAGGGACAGGGAAACTATGGCTACACCTTC
CASSLEGQGNYGYTF
>.|TRBJ1-5|TRBV7-2|few
TGTGCCAGCAGCCTGATGCGGGGCGGCGCGGCTCAGCCCCAGCATTTT
CASSLMRGGAAQPQHF
>.|TRBJ1-1|TRBV28|.
TGTGCCAGCAGTTTAACACAGAGGAACACTGAAGCTTTCTTT
CASSLTQRNTEAFF
>.|TRBJ1-3|TRBV4-2|.
TGTGCCAGCAGCCAACAGGGAAACTCTGGAAACACCATATATTTT
CASSQQGNSGNTIYF
>TRBD1|TRBJ1-1|TRBV10-3|.
TGTGCCATCAGCTCCGACAGGGCTGAAGCTTTCTTT
CAISSDRAEAFF
>.|TRBJ2-1|TRBV6-1|.
TGTGCCAGCGCTCTAGTATACAATGAGCAGTTCTTC
CASALVYNEQFF
>TRBD2|TRBJ2-7|TRBV5-1|.
TGCGCCAGCAGCAAGGGACTAGCGGACCCCTACGAGCAGTACTTC
CASSKGLADPYEQYF
>TRBD2|TRBJ2-1|TRBV5-6|once
TGTGCCAGCAGTTCCCTAGCGGGAGTAGAGAATGAGCAGTTCTTC
CASSSLAGVENEQFF
>.|TRBJ2-2|TRBV19|.
TGTGCCAGTAGTATAGCCCCAGGTTTTGTGGCCGGGGAGCTGTTTTTT
CASSIAPGFVAGELFF
>.|TRBJ2-2|TRBV18|.
TGTGCCAGCTCAGCTAGCAAGGGGACCGGGGAGCTGTTTTTT
CASSASKGTGELFF
>.|TRBJ2-7|TRBV9|.
TGTGCCAGCAGCGTTCTCCCCGGGGGCACCTACGAGCAGTACTTC
CASSVLPGGTYEQYF
>TRBD2|TRBJ2-7|TRBV7-9|.
TGTGCCAGCAGCCGGCTAGCGGGGTCCGACGAGCAGTACTTC
CASSRLAGSDEQYF
>.|TRBJ2-2|TRBV5-1|.
TGCGCCAGCAGCCGACAGGACCTCGCCGGGGAGCTGTTTTTT
CASSRQDLAGELFF
>.|TRBJ1-2|TRBV7-9|.
TGTGCCGGGGGCTGGGCTAACTATGGCTACACCTTC
CAGGWANYGYTF
>TRBD1|TRBJ2-7|TRBV14|.
TGTGCCAGCAGAAGGACAGGGGTTCGCCTCGAGCAGTACTTC
CASRRTGVRLEQYF
>.|TRBJ2-7|TRBV5-6|.
TGTGCCAGCAGCTTACAGGGTTTATACGAGCAGTACTTC
CASSLQGLYEQYF
>.|TRBJ1-2|TRBV29-1|.
TGCAGCGTTGATACAGGGAATGACTATGGCTACACCTTC
CSVDTGNDYGYTF
>.|TRBJ2-5|TRBV5-1|.
TGCGCCAGCAGCTTGGGCGCGGCAGCAACGGAGACCCAGTACTTC
CASSLGAAATETQYF
>.|TRBJ2-3|TRBV7-2|.
TGTGCCAGCAGCTTATCAGGGACCCCTACGCAGTATTTT
CASSLSGTPTQYF
>.|TRBJ2-7|TRBV14|.
TGTGCCAGCAGCGCCTACCCCGTATACGAGCAGTACTTC
CASSAYPVYEQYF
>.|TRBJ2-3|TRBV2|.
TGTGCCACCTCAACATACGAAGATACGCAGTATTTT
CATSTYEDTQYF
>TRBD2|TRBJ2-7|TRBV6-1|.
TGTGCCAGCAACGGCGGCGGGGGGGCCGACTACGAGCAGTACTTC
CASNGGGGADYEQYF
>.|TRBJ2-7|TRBV6-1|once
TGTGCCAGCAGTGACCCCGCTCGACGGGGTCACGACGAGCAGTACTTC
CASSDPARRGHDEQYF
>.|TRBJ2-5|TRBV5-1|.
TGCGCCAGCAGCTTGGAAGGCAGCGAGACCCAGTACTTC
CASSLEGSETQYF
>.|TRBJ2-2|TRBV2|.
TGTGCCAGCAGTGAAGCAGGGGTGGCCGGGGAGCTGTTTTTT
CASSEAGVAGELFF
>.|TRBJ2-2|TRBV4-3|.
TGCGCCAGCAGCCAAACAGGGGAGGTAAACACCGGGGAGCTGTTTTTT
CASSQTGEVNTGELFF
>.|TRBJ2-7|TRBV5-4|many
TGTGCCAGCAGCGAAGAGGGCCTAGGCGAGCAGTACTTC
CASSEEGLGEQYF
>.|TRBJ2-3|TRBV7-2|.
TGTGCCAGCAGCCTACGACTAAGCGGGTACACAGATACGCAGTATTTT
CASSLRLSGYTDTQYF
>.|TRBJ2-7|TRBV18|.
TGTGCCAGCTCACCACCGGGTGCGGGCGGCCCCTACGAGCAGTACTTC
CASSPPGAGGPYEQYF
>.|TRBJ1-1|TRBV6-5|.
TGTGCCAGCAGCAGGGACCGCGGGGACACTGAAGCTTTCTTT
CASSRDRGDTEAFF
>.|TRBJ1-2|TRBV18|.
TGTGCCAGCTCACCTGGGGCTTCGGGGGGCTACACCTTC
CASSPGASGGYTF
>.|TRBJ1-1|TRBV28|few
TGTGCCAGCAGTTTAAGCCTCGGGCCGAACACTGAAGCTTTCTTT
CASSLSLGPNTEAFF
>TRBD2|TRBJ2-1|TRBV7-2|.
TGTGCCAGCAGCTTACGACTAGCGGGAGTGGATGAGCAGTTCTTC
CASSLRLAGVDEQFF
>.|TRBJ2-7|TRBV25-1|.
TGTGCCAGCAGTGAACATCTTACCAACGAGCAGTACTTC
CASSEHLTNEQYF
>TRBD1|TRBJ2-3|TRBV6-5|.
TGTGCCAGCAGTTGGGACAGGGGCACAGATACGCAGTATTTT
CASSWDRGTDTQYF
>TRBD1|TRBJ2-2|TRBV6-5|.
TGTGCCAGCAGTGGAGGGACAGGGGGGTCCGGGGAGCTGTTTTTT
CASSGGTGGSGELFF
>.|TRBJ2-7|TRBV11-2|.
TGTGCCAGCAGCTTAGATCGGGTAGCCTACGAGCAGTACTTC
CASSLDRVAYEQYF
>.|TRBJ1-3|TRBV6-1|once
TGTGCCAGCAACAGGGTTTCGGCTAACACCATATATTTT
CASNRVSANTIYF
>.|TRBJ1-1|TRBV7-8|.
TGTGCCAGCAGCTCCCTAGGACATTTGAACACTGAAGCTTTCTTT
CASSSLGHLNTEAFF
>TRBD1|TRBJ2-7|TRBV18|.
TGTGCCAGCTCTCCCTCGGTGACAGGGGCCTACGAGCAGTACTTC
CASSPSVTGAYEQYF
>.|TRBJ1-2|TRBV9|.
TGTGCCAGCAGCGTAGAGCCGGCCGGGTATGGCTACACCTTC
CASSVEPAGYGYTF
>TRBD1|TRBJ1-2|TRBV7-2|.
TGTGCCAGCAGCTCCCAGACAGGGGTCCATGGCTACACCTTC
CASSSQTGVHGYTF
>.|TRBJ2-5|TRBV28|.
TGTGCCAGCAGTTTAGCTCGGGGCAGCCAAGAGACCCAGTACTTC
CASSLARGSQETQYF
>.|TRBJ2-7|TRBV5-4|.
TGTGCCAGCAGCCAAGAGTTCCGTCCCTACGAGCAGTACTTC
CASSQEFRPYEQYF
>.|TRBJ1-4|TRBV28|.
TGTGCCAGCAGTTTGCCCGGGGAAAAACTGTTTTTT
CASSLPGEKLFF
>.|TRBJ1-5|TRBV19|.
TGTGCCAGTAGTCCGCAGGGTACAGGACAGCCCCAGCATTTT
CASSPQGTGQPQHF
>TRBD1|TRBJ2-7|TRBV6-5|.
TGTGCCAGCAGTTACGGGACAGCGACCTACGAGCAGTACTTC
CASSYGTATYEQYF
>.|TRBJ2-5|TRBV19|.
TGTGCCAGTAGTATTATTTCCAGGGACGAGACCCAGTACTTC
CASSIISRDETQYF
>.|TRBJ1-6|TRBV18|few
TGTGCCAGCTCACCACCTAACGGAAGAAATTCACCCCTCCACTTT
CASSPPNGRNSPLHF
>TRBD1|TRBJ2-4|TRBV4-3|.
TGCGCCAGCAGCCAAGGGTCCGGGACAGGGAACGTAAAATCCAAAAACATTCAGTACTTC
CASSQGSGTGNVKSKNIQYF